This T cell receptor (beta chain) was captured by sequencing in a study of CD8 T cells in Susac syndrome. CDR3 length equals 14 residues. J gave up 5 bases and V 3 bases, and 1 base lay outside the gene matches. Germline lookup yields CDR1 MGHDK and CDR2 SYGVNS. Overall study findings and caveats: Regarding the TCR sequencing and HLA analysis, the study admitted that a relatively small number of individuals were involved.

About this clonotype itself: The antigen is not known.

Random hexamers were used to reverse transcribe the RNA input (roughly 0.5 to 1 ug). TCRdb fed the immunoSEQ multiplex PCR reads into MiXCR, producing one record per CDR3 protein. The sample shows about 160,000 distinct CDR3 sequences, roughly 95% of them seen only once. The chain joins TRBV25-1 to TRBJ2-1, with 10 bases matching TRBD2. The sequenced sample consisted of CD4+ T cells from PBMCs. This TCR came from a human donor in good health. The CDR3 sequence: CASSDSGGHNEQFF. The CDR3 region has the DNA TGTGCCAGCAGTGATAGCGGGGGGCACAATGAGCAGTTCTTC.